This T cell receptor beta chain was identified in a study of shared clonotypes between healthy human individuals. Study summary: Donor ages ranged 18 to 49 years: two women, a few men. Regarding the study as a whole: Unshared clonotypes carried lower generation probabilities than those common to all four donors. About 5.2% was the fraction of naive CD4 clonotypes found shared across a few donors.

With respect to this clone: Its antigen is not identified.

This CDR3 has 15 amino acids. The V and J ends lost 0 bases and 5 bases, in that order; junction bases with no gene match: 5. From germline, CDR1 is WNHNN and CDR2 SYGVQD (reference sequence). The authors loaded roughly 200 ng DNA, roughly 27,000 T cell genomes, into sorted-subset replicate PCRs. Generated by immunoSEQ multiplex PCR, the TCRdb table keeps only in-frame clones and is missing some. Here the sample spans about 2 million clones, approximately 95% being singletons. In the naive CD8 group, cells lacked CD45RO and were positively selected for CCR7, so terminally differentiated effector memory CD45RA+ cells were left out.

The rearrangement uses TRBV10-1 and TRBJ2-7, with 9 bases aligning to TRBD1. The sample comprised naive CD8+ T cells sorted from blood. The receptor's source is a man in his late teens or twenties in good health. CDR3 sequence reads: CASSESWTGVDEQYF. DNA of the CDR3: TGCGCCAGCAGTGAGTCATGGACAGGGGTCGACGAGCAGTACTTC.